The text below deals with one TCR beta chain. The antigen remains undetermined. V lost 6 bases and J 7 bases, leaving 13 bases between the germline ends. CDR1 MNHEY and CDR2 SMNVEV come from the germline V gene (reference sequence). The CDR3 is 13 amino acids. Only in-frame clones appear in the TCRdb table, and some are missing; sequencing was by immunoSEQ multiplex PCR. The table lists about 57,000 clones, roughly 90% of them singletons. This sample is part of a study of graft-versus-host responses after intestinal transplantation. Study information: Each of the recipients got a multivisceral, liver-intestinal, or isolated intestinal transplant. Recipients across the board were started on anti-thymocyte globulin induction, then kept on tacrolimus and steroids for about three years. Study findings and constraints: Some GvH clones were seen earlier in gut or blood, suggesting intestinal origin.

The sequence came from a human patient who received an intestinal transplant, so some T cells may come from the graft donor. V is TRBV27 and J is TRBJ1-5; perhaps TRBD1 as D (5 bases). The specimen comprised PBMCs, sampled 26 days after transplant. The CDR3 DNA follows: TGTGCCAGCAGGCCAGGGTTGGAACAGCCCCAGCATTTT. Translation: CASRPGLEQPQHF.